This T cell receptor (beta chain) derives from a study of T cells in women clearing cervical HPV infection. For the study at large: Controls' single incident HPV16 infection cleared within 12 months without precancer. Study-wide findings and caveats: Unknown T-cell numbers per sample may underlie the richness differences.

The CDR3 length is 14 residues. Trimming stripped 9 bases from V and 3 bases from J, with 18 bases between. The V gene's germline CDR1 is LNHDA and CDR2 SQIVND (reference sequence). The assay was immunoSEQ multiplex PCR, and TCRdb's table has in-frame clones only and misses some. This specimen shows 42,000 or so clones; the ten leading clones hold 4.8%. Comment on this clone: What it binds is unknown. Read coverage stops 3 residues before the CDR3 terminus; the germline J gene supplies the remainder.

This clonotype was sampled from a woman aged 18-70 years with a cervical HPV16 infection that either progressed to CIN3+ or cleared (not recorded which). What was sequenced was blood buffy coat. This rearrangement joins TRBV19 to TRBJ2-7; a weak D match, TRBD2 (6 bases). The sequenced part of the CDR3 DNA is TGTGCCAGAAAGATGGGGGGAAGCCGCTACGAG. Translated, it gives CARKMGGSRYE. The CDR3 reads in full as CARKMGGSRYEQYF.